One TCR beta chain is described in this entry. The record originates from a study of blood T cell repertoires in COVID-19. Study-level background: Italy, Spain and the United States were the sources of the convalescent and acute COVID-19 samples. Sample material is recorded as cDNA or gDNA derived from T cells, B-cell-depleted T cells, or PBMCs.

In the original workflow: Reference gene primer amplification in the assay estimated nucleated cell counts. The data were produced by immunoSEQ multiplex PCR, yet TCRdb's version contains in-frame clones alone and is incomplete. V, J and clone size derive from that table, while D and trimming were established from the DNA sequence. The table has about 83,000 clones, roughly 87% seen once. The CDR3 is 15 amino acids. Germline V gene data show CDR1 as ENHRY and CDR2 as SYGVKD. The V gene end was trimmed by 10 bases and the J gene end by 2 bases; junction bases not matched to a gene: 9. The source is a woman aged 45-59 years with active or convalescent COVID-19. Material: peripheral blood. The chain joins TRBV10-3 to TRBJ1-3; TRBD1 agrees at 9 bases. CDR3 in amino acids: CATTRGQGAGNTIYF. Written as DNA, the CDR3 is TGTGCCACGACGCGGGGACAGGGAGCTGGAAACACCATATATTTT.